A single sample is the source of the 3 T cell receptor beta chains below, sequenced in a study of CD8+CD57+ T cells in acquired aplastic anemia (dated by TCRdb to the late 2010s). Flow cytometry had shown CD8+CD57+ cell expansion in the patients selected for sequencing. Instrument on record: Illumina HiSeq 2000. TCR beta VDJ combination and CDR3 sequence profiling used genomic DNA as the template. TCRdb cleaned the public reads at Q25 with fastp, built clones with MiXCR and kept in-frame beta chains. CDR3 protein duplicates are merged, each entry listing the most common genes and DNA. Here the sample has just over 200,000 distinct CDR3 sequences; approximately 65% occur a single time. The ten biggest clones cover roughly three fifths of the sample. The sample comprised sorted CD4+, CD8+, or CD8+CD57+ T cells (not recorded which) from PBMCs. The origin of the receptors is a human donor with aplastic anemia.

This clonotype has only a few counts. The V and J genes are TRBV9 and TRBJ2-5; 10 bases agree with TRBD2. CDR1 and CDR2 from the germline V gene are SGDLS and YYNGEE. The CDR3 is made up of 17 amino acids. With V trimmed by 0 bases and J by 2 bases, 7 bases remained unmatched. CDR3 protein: CASSVAPTSGTQETQYF. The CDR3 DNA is TGTGCCAGCAGCGTAGCCCCCACTAGCGGGACGCAAGAGACCCAGTACTTC.

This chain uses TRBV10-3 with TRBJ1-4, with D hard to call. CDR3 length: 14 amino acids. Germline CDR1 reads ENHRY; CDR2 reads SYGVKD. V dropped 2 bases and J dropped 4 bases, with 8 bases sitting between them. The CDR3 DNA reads TGTGCCATCAGTGAGCAGGAGTTTAATGAAAAACTGTTTTTT. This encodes CAISEQEFNEKLFF.

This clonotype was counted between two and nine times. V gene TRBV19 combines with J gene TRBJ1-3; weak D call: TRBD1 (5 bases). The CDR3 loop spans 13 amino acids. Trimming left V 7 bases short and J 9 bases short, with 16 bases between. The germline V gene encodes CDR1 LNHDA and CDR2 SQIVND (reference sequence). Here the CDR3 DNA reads TGTGCCAGTAAGGTACACCTGAGGGGCACCATATATTTT. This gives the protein CASKVHLRGTIYF.